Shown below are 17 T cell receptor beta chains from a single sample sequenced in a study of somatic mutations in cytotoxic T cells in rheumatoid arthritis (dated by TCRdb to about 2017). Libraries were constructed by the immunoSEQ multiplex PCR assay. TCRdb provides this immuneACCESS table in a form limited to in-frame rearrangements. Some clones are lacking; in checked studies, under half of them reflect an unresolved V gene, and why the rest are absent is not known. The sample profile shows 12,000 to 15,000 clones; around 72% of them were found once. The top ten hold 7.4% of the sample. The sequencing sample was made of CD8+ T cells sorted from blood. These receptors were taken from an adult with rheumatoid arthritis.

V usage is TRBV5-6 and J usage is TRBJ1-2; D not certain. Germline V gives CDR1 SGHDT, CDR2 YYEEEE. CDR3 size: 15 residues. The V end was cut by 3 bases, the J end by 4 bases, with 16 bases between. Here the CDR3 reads CASSWSASGRYGYTF. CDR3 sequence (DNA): TGTGCCAGCAGCTGGTCGGCCTCGGGTCGCTATGGCTACACCTTC.

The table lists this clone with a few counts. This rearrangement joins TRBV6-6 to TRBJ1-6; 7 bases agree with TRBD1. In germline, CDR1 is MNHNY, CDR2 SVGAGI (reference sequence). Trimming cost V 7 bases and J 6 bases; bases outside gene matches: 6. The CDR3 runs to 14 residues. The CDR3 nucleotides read TGTGCCAGCACCTCACAGGGGTTTAATTCACCCCTCCACTTT. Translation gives CASTSQGFNSPLHF.

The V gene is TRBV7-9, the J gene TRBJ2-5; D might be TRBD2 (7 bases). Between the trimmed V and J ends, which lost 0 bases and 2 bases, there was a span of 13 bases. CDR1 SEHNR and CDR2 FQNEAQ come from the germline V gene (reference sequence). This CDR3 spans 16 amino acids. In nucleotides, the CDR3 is TGTGCCAGCAGCTTAGCAGGGGCGGGGGCTCAAGAGACCCAGTACTTC. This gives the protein CASSLAGAGAQETQYF.

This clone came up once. The CDR3 loop is CASREEVYNEQFF. As DNA, the CDR3 is TGTGCCAGCAGAGAGGAGGTTTACAATGAGCAGTTCTTC. The chain employs TRBV28 and TRBJ2-1, with D possibly matching TRBD2 (5 bases). Trimming took off 6 bases at V and 4 bases at J, with 10 bases between the two ends. Germline V CDR1 and CDR2: MDHEN, SYDVKM. The CDR3 runs to 13 residues.

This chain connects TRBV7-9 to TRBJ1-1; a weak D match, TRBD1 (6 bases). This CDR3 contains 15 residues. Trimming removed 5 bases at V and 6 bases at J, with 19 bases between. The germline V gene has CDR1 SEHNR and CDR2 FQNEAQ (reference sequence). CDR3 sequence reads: CASSDGTYRESEAFF. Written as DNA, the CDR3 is TGTGCCAGCAGCGACGGGACATACAGGGAATCTGAAGCTTTCTTT.

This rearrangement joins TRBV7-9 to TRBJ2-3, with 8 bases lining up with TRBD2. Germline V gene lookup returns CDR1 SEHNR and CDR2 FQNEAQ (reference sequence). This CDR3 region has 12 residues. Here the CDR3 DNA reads TGTACTAGCGGAGGGGGCACAGATACGCAGTATTTT. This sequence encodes CTSGGGTDTQYF.

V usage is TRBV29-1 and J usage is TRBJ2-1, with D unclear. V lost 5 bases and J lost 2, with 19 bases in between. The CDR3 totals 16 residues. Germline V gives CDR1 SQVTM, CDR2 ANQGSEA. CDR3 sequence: CSVPVRAPRPYNEQFF. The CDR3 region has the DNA TGCAGCGTTCCAGTACGCGCCCCCCGTCCCTACAATGAGCAGTTCTTC.

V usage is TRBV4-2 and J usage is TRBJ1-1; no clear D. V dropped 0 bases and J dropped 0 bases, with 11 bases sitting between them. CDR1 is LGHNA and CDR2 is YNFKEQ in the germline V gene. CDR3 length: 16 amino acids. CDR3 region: CASSQDLRRMNTEAFF. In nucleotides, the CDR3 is TGTGCCAGCAGCCAAGATCTTCGTAGGATGAACACTGAAGCTTTCTTT.

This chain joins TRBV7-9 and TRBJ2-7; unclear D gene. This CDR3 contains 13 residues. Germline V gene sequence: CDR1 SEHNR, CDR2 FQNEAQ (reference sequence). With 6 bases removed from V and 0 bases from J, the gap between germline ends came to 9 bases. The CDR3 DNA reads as TGTGCCAGCAGATACCAGAGCTCCTACGAGCAGTACTTC. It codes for CASRYQSSYEQYF.

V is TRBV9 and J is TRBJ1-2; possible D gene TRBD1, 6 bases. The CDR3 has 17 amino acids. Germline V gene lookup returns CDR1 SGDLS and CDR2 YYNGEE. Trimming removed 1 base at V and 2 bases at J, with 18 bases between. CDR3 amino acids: CASSVSGAYLPNYGYTF. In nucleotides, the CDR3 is TGTGCCAGCAGCGTATCGGGGGCCTACCTTCCCAACTATGGCTACACCTTC. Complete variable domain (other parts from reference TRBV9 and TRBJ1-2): DSGVTQTPKHLITATGQRVTLRCSPRSGDLSVYWYQQSLDQGLQFLIQYYNGEERAKGNILERFSAQQFPDLHSELNLSSLELGDSALYFCASSVSGAYLPNYGYTFGSGTRLTVV.

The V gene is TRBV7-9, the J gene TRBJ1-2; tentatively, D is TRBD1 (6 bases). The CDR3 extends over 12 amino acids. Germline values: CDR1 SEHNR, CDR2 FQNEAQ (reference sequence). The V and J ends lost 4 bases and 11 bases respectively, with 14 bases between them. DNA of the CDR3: TGTGCCAGCAGCTCATCCGGGACACCTTACACCTTC. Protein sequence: CASSSSGTPYTF.

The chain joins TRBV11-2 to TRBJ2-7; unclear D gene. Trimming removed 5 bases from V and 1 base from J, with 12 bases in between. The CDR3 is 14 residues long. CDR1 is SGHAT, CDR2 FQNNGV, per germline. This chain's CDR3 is CASSQDRVSYEQYF. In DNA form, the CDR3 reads TGTGCCAGCAGCCAGGATAGGGTGTCCTACGAGCAGTACTTC.

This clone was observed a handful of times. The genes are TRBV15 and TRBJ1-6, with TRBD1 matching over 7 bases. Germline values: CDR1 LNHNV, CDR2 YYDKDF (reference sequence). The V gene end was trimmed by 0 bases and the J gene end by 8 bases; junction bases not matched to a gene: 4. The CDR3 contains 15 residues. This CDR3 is CATSRDRDRYSPLHF. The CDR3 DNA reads TGTGCCACCAGCAGAGATCGGGACAGATATTCACCCCTCCACTTT. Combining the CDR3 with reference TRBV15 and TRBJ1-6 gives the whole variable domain DAMVIQNPRYQVTQFGKPVTLSCSQTLNHNVMYWYQQKSSQAPKLLFHYYDKDFNNEADTPDNFQSRRPNTSFCFLDIRSPGLGDTAMYLCATSRDRDRYSPLHFGNGTRLTVT.

The CDR3: CASTRLAGETQYF. In DNA, the CDR3 is TGTGCCAGTACAAGGCTGGCCGGGGAGACCCAGTACTTC. V gene TRBV19 combines with J gene TRBJ2-5; no definite D call. This CDR3 comprises 13 residues. V was clipped by 7 bases and J by 5 bases, with 14 bases between them. Looked up from germline, CDR1 is LNHDA and CDR2 is SQIVND (reference sequence).

CDR3 nucleotides: TGTGCCAGCAGCTCGACCGACAACTACAATGAGCAGTTCTTC. Encoded protein: CASSSTDNYNEQFF. This rearrangement joins TRBV7-9 to TRBJ2-1; the D is unclear. V was cut by 4 bases and J by 3 bases, with 10 bases left in between. Germline-derived CDR1 and CDR2 are SEHNR and FQNEAQ (reference sequence). The CDR3 has 14 residues.

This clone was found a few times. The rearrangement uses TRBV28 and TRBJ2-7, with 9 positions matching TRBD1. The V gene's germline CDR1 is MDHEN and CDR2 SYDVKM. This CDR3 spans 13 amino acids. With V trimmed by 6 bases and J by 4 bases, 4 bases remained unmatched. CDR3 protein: CASRGQGLYEQYF. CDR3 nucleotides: TGTGCCAGCAGGGGACAGGGACTATACGAGCAGTACTTC.

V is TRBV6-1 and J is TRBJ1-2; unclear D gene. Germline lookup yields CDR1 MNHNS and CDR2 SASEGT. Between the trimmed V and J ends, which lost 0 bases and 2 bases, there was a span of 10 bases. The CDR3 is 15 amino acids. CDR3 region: CASSEARGGNYGYTF. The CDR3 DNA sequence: TGTGCCAGCAGTGAAGCTCGGGGTGGGAACTATGGCTACACCTTC.